In this sample, the clone carrying this T cell receptor beta chain turned up a few times. Its specificity is not known. This specimen belongs to a study of T-cell reconstitution after alpha-beta-depleted transplantation in children. Unique molecular identifiers were incorporated into the prepared TCRbeta library. TCRdb redid the calling of the PCR reads with MiXCR, one entry per CDR3 protein. The sample holds approximately 980,000 distinct CDR3 sequences, roughly 29% seen once. CDR1 is MNHNS, CDR2 SASEGT, per germline. The CDR3 length is 13 residues. Losses at the gene ends were 8 bases for V and 5 bases for J; bases not matched to a gene: 6. General observations from the study: Surviving recipient T cells and intrathymic progenitors accounted for some patients' high TCRbeta diversity at day 60. As was reported, about two months after transplant, alpha-beta T cells came from several hundred expanded graft clones.

The material sequenced was PBMCs, mostly from graft donor cells, taken 360 days after TCRalphabeta/CD19-depleted stem cell transplant. The rearrangement joins TRBV6-1 to TRBJ2-7, with 10 bases that match TRBD1. This clonotype originated in a boy younger than two who had a stem cell transplant for SCID, so the T cells may come from the graft donor. CDR3 amino acids: CASAGTGVNEQYF. The CDR3 bases are TGTGCCAGCGCCGGGACAGGGGTAAACGAGCAGTACTTC.